The 18 T cell receptor beta chains given below trace back to one sample, sequenced in a study of cytomegalovirus exposure and HLA in healthy donors. The PCR employed 60 Vbeta primers together with 13 Jbeta primers. Clones were read by immunoSEQ multiplex PCR, and TCRdb kept only the in-frame ones, dropping some. The table has approximately 180,000 clones, about 75% seen once. Sequences were obtained from PBMCs. Every receptor here comes from a man aged 35-49 years in good health and CMV-seropositive.

This chain joins TRBV6-5 and TRBJ2-5; 13 bases map to TRBD2. The ends lost 2 bases at V and 7 bases at J; junction bases unmatched: 7. The CDR3 is 16 residues long. CDR1 MNHEY and CDR2 SVGAGI come from the germline V gene. This chain's CDR3 is CASSYLGTSGMLTQYF. In DNA, the CDR3 is TGTGCCAGCAGTTACCTCGGGACTAGCGGGATGTTGACCCAGTACTTC.

This chain joins TRBV11-3 and TRBJ2-6; D perhaps matches TRBD2 (6 bases). This CDR3 comprises 16 residues. Per the germline V gene, CDR1 is SGHNT and CDR2 is YENEEA. V dropped 1 base and J dropped 1 base, with 8 bases sitting between them. The CDR3 DNA sequence: TGTGCCAGCAGCTTAGGGAGGGAATCTGGGGCCAACGTCCTGACTTTC. It encodes CASSLGRESGANVLTF.

The J gene is TRBJ2-3, the V gene TRBV28; 7 nucleotides match TRBD1. This CDR3 spans 15 amino acids. With V trimmed by 2 bases and J by 1 base, 3 bases remained unmatched. CDR1 and CDR2 from the germline V gene are MDHEN and SYDVKM. The DNA of the CDR3 is TGTGCCAGCAGTTTAATTGGACAGGGCACAGATACGCAGTATTTT. Translation gives CASSLIGQGTDTQYF.

The chain employs TRBV7-9 and TRBJ1-1; D not resolved. Trimming took off 5 bases at V and 3 bases at J, with 13 bases between the two ends. Germline V gene sequence: CDR1 SEHNR, CDR2 FQNEAQ (reference sequence). This CDR3 has 14 amino acids. CDR3: CASSVDMLYTEAFF. CDR3 bases: TGTGCCAGCAGCGTCGACATGCTTTACACTGAAGCTTTCTTT.

The CDR3 reads CASSVGSPYNEQFF. CDR3 in DNA: TGTGCCAGCAGTGTCGGGAGTCCCTACAATGAGCAGTTCTTC. The chain combines TRBV2 with TRBJ2-1; perhaps TRBD2 as D (6 bases). Trimming took off 4 bases at V and 2 bases at J, with 9 bases between the two ends. The CDR3 has 14 amino acids. Per germline, CDR1 SNHLY and CDR2 FYNNEI. Full variable domain (missing parts from reference TRBV2 and TRBJ2-1): EPEVTQTPSHQVTQMGQEVILRCVPISNHLYFYWYRQILGQKVEFLVSFYNNEISEKSEIFDDQFSVERPDGSNFTLKIRSTKLEDSAMYFCASSVGSPYNEQFFGPGTRLTVL.

This chain links TRBV6-4 with TRBJ2-1, with 14 nucleotides matching TRBD2. The V gene's germline CDR1 is MRHNA and CDR2 SNTAGT. Trimming at V came to 2 bases and at J to 6 bases, leaving 3 bases not matched to a gene. The CDR3 spans 16 residues. This CDR3 is CASSDTGTSGSNEQFF. In DNA, the CDR3 is TGTGCCAGCAGTGACACTGGGACTAGCGGGAGCAATGAGCAGTTCTTC.

The CDR3 sequence: CASSATAGADTQYF. The CDR3 nucleotides are TGCGCCAGCAGCGCGACGGCGGGAGCAGATACGCAGTATTTT. The V call is TRBV5-1, the J call TRBJ2-3, with 7 bases that match TRBD2. Germline CDR1 reads SGHRS; CDR2 reads YFSETQ. The CDR3 totals 14 residues. Losses at the gene ends were 4 bases for V and 4 bases for J; bases not matched to a gene: 6.

V usage is TRBV7-3 and J usage is TRBJ1-2; D perhaps matches TRBD1 (6 bases). There are 14 residues in the CDR3. Per germline, CDR1 SGHTA and CDR2 FQGTGA. The V gene lost 4 bases and the J gene lost 8 bases, with 17 bases spanning the gap. The chain's CDR3 is CASSSSGGLRGYTF. For the CDR3, the DNA is TGTGCCAGCAGCTCTTCGGGGGGCTTGAGGGGCTACACCTTC.

The CDR3 nucleotides are TGTGCCAGCAGTCGGGGGGGAACTAACTATGGCTACACCTTC. Amino acid sequence: CASSRGGTNYGYTF. The chain recombines TRBV25-1 with TRBJ1-2, with D possibly matching TRBD1 (5 bases). Germline V gene sequence: CDR1 MGHDK, CDR2 SYGVNS. V was clipped by 5 bases and J by 0 bases, with 10 bases between them. The CDR3 totals 14 residues.

The rearrangement uses TRBV28 and TRBJ1-2, with unresolved D. The CDR3 is made up of 11 amino acids. Trimming pared 4 bases from V and 6 bases from J, leaving 6 bases between. CDR1 is MDHEN, CDR2 SYDVKM, per germline. The CDR3 spells CASSSSDGYTF. The CDR3, as DNA: TGTGCCAGCAGTTCCAGTGATGGCTACACCTTC.

This clone was observed once. This chain connects TRBV9 to TRBJ2-1, with D uncertain. Trimming stripped 3 bases from V and 0 bases from J, with 10 bases between. The germline V gene has CDR1 SGDLS and CDR2 YYNGEE. CDR3 length equals 15 residues. CDR3 bases: TGTGCCAGCAGCGCCGACTCGAGCTCCTACAATGAGCAGTTCTTC. This sequence encodes CASSADSSSYNEQFF.

This clone was recorded a few times. The CDR3 DNA follows: TGCGCCAGCAGTGATTTGACAGGGGAGGGGAGAGAGACCCAGTACTTC. This codes for CASSDLTGEGRETQYF. The chain links TRBV10-1 to TRBJ2-5; a possible D gene is TRBD1 (8 bases). This CDR3 has 16 residues. V lost 3 bases, J lost 4 bases, and 18 bases lay in between. Germline lookup yields CDR1 WNHNN and CDR2 SYGVQD (reference sequence).

This clone was picked up a small number of times. The chain employs TRBV6-1 and TRBJ2-7, with D unresolved. Germline V gives CDR1 MNHNS, CDR2 SASEGT. CDR3 length equals 17 residues. Trimming cost V 4 bases and J 2 bases, with 21 bases left between them. The CDR3 spells CASSGLFRYGSPYEQYF. The CDR3 nucleotides read TGTGCCAGCAGTGGATTGTTTCGCTACGGGTCCCCCTACGAGCAGTACTTC.

The rearrangement links TRBV7-8 to TRBJ2-2, with 7 nucleotides matching TRBD1. Germline V gene lookup returns CDR1 SGHVS and CDR2 FQNEAQ. This CDR3 spans 17 amino acids. Trimming took 1 base from V and 4 from J; bases not matched to a gene: 9. For the CDR3, the DNA is TGTGCCAGCAGCTTAGTCACCGGGACAGCCTTCACCGGGGAGCTGTTTTTT. Translating gives CASSLVTGTAFTGELFF.

The chain joins TRBV5-4 to TRBJ1-3; tentatively, D is TRBD1 (6 bases). Trimming shortened V by 3 bases and J by 8 bases, and 18 bases separated the two germline ends. The length of the CDR3 is 15 residues. Germline assignment: CDR1 SGHNT and CDR2 YYREEE (reference sequence). CDR3 sequence: CASSSDRSGGDTIYF. The DNA of the CDR3 is TGTGCCAGCAGCTCCGACAGGTCCGGTGGGGACACCATATATTTT. Combining the CDR3 with reference TRBV5-4 and TRBJ1-3 gives the whole variable domain ETGVTQSPTHLIKTRGQQVTLRCSSQSGHNTVSWYQQALGQGPQFIFQYYREEENGRGNFPPRFSGLQFPNYSSELNVNALELDDSALYLCASSSDRSGGDTIYFGEGSWLTVV.

This clone was counted only a few times. The junction departs from germline at one end; a sequencing error may be responsible. This CDR3 is CASSPTPNTGELFF. The CDR3 bases are TGTGCTAGCAGTCCGACACCGAACACCGGGGAGCTGTTTTTT. This rearrangement joins TRBV7-7 to TRBJ2-2; D gene unclear. The CDR3 runs to 14 residues. Germline-derived CDR1 and CDR2 are SSHAT and FNYEAQ (reference sequence). Combining the CDR3 with reference TRBV7-7 and TRBJ2-2 gives the whole variable domain GAGVSQSPRYKVTKRGQDVTLRCDPISSHATLYWYQQALGQGPEFLTYFNYEAQPDKSGLPSDRFSAERPEGSISTLTIQRTEQRDSAMYRCASSPTPNTGELFFGEGSRLTVL.

This chain uses TRBV19 with TRBJ2-1, with 10 bases fitting TRBD2. V shed 5 bases, J shed 8 bases, and the junction held 3 bases outside the gene matches. The CDR3 runs 13 residues. Germline V gene data show CDR1 as LNHDA and CDR2 as SQIVND (reference sequence). This CDR3 reads CASSGSGRYEQFF. The CDR3 DNA reads TGTGCCAGTAGTGGTAGCGGGAGGTATGAGCAGTTCTTC.

CDR3 residues: CASSSARGYDQPQHF. The CDR3, as DNA: TGTGCCAGCAGCTCCGCCAGGGGTTACGATCAGCCCCAGCATTTT. The chain employs TRBV7-9 and TRBJ1-5; perhaps TRBD1 as D (6 bases). The CDR3 contains 15 residues. Germline V lookup: CDR1 SEHNR, CDR2 FQNEAQ (reference sequence). The germline V and J ends were trimmed by 4 bases and 5 bases, with 15 bases remaining between them.